This TCR beta chain comes out of a study of post-analysis software for immune sequencing data. For the study at large: Relapsing-remitting, secondary progressive and progressive-relapsing courses of multiple sclerosis were included. The study's findings and limits: F-measure co-clustering was strong for batch-matched samples. Five or six TRBV segments, including TRBV5-6, TRBV5-1 and TRBV20-1, were more frequent in patients than controls. Significantly lower normalized Chao1 diversity was seen in multiple sclerosis patients than in controls.

In the case of this clonotype: The antigen is undetermined.

Germline assignment: CDR1 LNHNV and CDR2 YYDKDF (reference sequence). V lost 8 bases to trimming and J lost 0 bases, with 15 bases between them. This CDR3 spans 15 amino acids. Libraries were made from TCR beta cDNA, and they carried unique molecular identifiers. From around 0.96 to 9.9 million T cells, 500,000 or so cDNA molecules were obtained. TCRdb re-called the PCR reads through MiXCR, storing one row per CDR3 protein. This table holds about 770,000 distinct CDR3 sequences, 46% found once. The rearrangement joins TRBV15 to TRBJ2-3, with D possibly being TRBD1 (6 bases). The sequenced sample was blood. The source of this sequence is a girl aged 5-17 years with multiple sclerosis. CDR3: CATSGTRLSTDTQYF. The CDR3 DNA reads TGTGCCACCTCGGGGACAAGGCTTAGCACAGATACGCAGTATTTT.